This passage covers 22 T cell receptor beta chains from one sample sequenced in a study of T cell responses to AZD1222 COVID-19 vaccine. Some clones are missing from TCRdb's copy, which holds only in-frame ones; the method was immunoSEQ multiplex PCR. Found here are 75,000 to 85,000 clones, around nine tenths of them singletons; the top ten hold 4% to 5%. Specimen: peripheral blood, collected on day 0 of AZD1222 vaccination. These receptors all stem from an adult in good health.

The V call is TRBV12-3 or TRBV12-4, the J call TRBJ2-7; tentative D call: TRBD2 (5 bases). Trimming shortened V by 3 bases and J by 4 bases, and 10 bases separated the two germline ends. CDR3 size: 13 residues. CDR3 sequence (DNA): TGTGCCAGCAGTTTGAGTAGCGAGTACGAGCAGTACTTC. Its translation: CASSLSSEYEQYF.

V usage is TRBV20-1 and J usage is TRBJ2-7; 7 bases map to TRBD1. The CDR3 length is 11 residues. The junction had 3 bases not matched to a gene; V was cut back by 6 bases and J by 4 bases. CDR1 and CDR2 from the germline V gene are DFQATT and SNEGSKA (reference sequence). The CDR3 nucleotides are TGCAGTGCATTGACAGGGTACGAGCAGTACTTC. Protein product: CSALTGYEQYF.

V gene TRBV10-3 combines with J gene TRBJ2-7, with D maybe TRBD2 (5 bases). Trimming removed 10 bases at V and 0 bases at J, with 19 bases between. In germline, CDR1 is ENHRY, CDR2 SYGVKD. This CDR3 has 15 amino acids. The CDR3 DNA is TGTGCCACGGAAGAGGTAAGCAGCGGCTCCTACGAGCAGTACTTC. This codes for CATEEVSSGSYEQYF.

J is TRBJ1-1 and V is TRBV3-1 (or the pseudogene TRBV3-2), with D possibly matching TRBD1 (5 bases). The CDR3 spans 15 residues. Germline CDR1 LGHDT, CDR2 YNNKEL (reference sequence). Trimming pared 0 bases from V and 0 bases from J, leaving 8 bases between. As DNA, the CDR3 is TGTGCCAGCAGCCAAGAACAGGTTATGAACACTGAAGCTTTCTTT. This codes for CASSQEQVMNTEAFF.

The chain joins TRBV25-1 to TRBJ1-2; TRBD1 matches 10 bases. Trimming removed 2 bases from V and 2 bases from J; junction bases left unmatched: 5. From germline, CDR1 is MGHDK and CDR2 SYGVNS. The length of the CDR3 is 16 residues. The CDR3 nucleotides are TGTGCCAGCAGTGAAGGGACAGGGGTTGTAAACTATGGCTACACCTTC. Its protein product is CASSEGTGVVNYGYTF.

The rearrangement joins TRBV2 to TRBJ2-2; no reliable D call. V lost 9 bases and J lost 7, with 15 bases in between. Per germline, CDR1 SNHLY and CDR2 FYNNEI. The CDR3 contains 13 residues. The CDR3 DNA reads TGTGCCAGGCGTCCGACCCGCAGCGGGGAGCTGTTTTTT. Protein product: CARRPTRSGELFF.

The chain recombines TRBV5-1 with TRBJ2-1; unclear D gene. CDR1 SGHRS and CDR2 YFSETQ come from the germline V gene. This CDR3 contains 14 residues. V was cut by 8 bases and J by 0 bases, with 12 bases left in between. The CDR3 sequence is CARLPGPSYNEQFF. The DNA for the CDR3 is TGCGCCAGGCTCCCGGGTCCCTCCTACAATGAGCAGTTCTTC.

The CDR3 loop is CASSPPPGVAGQNIQYF. CDR3 bases: TGTGCCAGCAGCCCCCCCCCTGGGGTAGCGGGGCAGAACATTCAGTACTTC. J is TRBJ2-4 and V is TRBV9, with 8 bases identical to TRBD2. The germline V gene has CDR1 SGDLS and CDR2 YYNGEE. V was pared by 4 bases and J by 7 bases, with 16 bases of the junction left unmatched. The CDR3 is 17 amino acids. The full variable domain, its missing parts supplied by reference TRBV9 and TRBJ2-4, is DSGVTQTPKHLITATGQRVTLRCSPRSGDLSVYWYQQSLDQGLQFLIQYYNGEERAKGNILERFSAQQFPDLHSELNLSSLELGDSALYFCASSPPPGVAGQNIQYFGAGTRLSVL.

This clone was detected only a few times. V gene TRBV7-2 combines with J gene TRBJ1-3; 8 positions match TRBD1. The junction had 10 bases not matched to a gene; V was cut back by 5 bases and J by 1 base. This CDR3 has 17 amino acids. The germline gives CDR1 SGHTA, CDR2 FQGNSA. CDR3: CASSGGTGSSSGNTIYF. In DNA, the CDR3 is TGTGCCAGCAGCGGGGGGACAGGTTCTTCGTCTGGAAACACCATATATTTT.

V gene TRBV20-1 combines with J gene TRBJ1-1, with D hard to call. V dropped 3 bases and J dropped 0 bases, with 14 bases sitting between them. Looked up from germline, CDR1 is DFQATT and CDR2 is SNEGSKA (reference sequence). The CDR3 contains 15 residues. The CDR3 DNA is TGCAGTGCTAGTCCCCCGACACGTATGAACACTGAAGCTTTCTTT. Its protein product is CSASPPTRMNTEAFF.

The genes are TRBV12-5 and TRBJ1-4; D unclear. This CDR3 spans 13 amino acids. Germline CDR1 and CDR2: LGHNT and FRNRAP. Trimming pared 9 bases from V and 3 bases from J, leaving 11 bases between. Here the CDR3 reads CASGLSANEKLFF. The CDR3 DNA sequence: TGTGCTAGCGGGCTCTCAGCTAATGAAAAACTGTTTTTT.

V usage is TRBV24-1 and J usage is TRBJ1-4, with 7 bases identical to TRBD1. The CDR3 covers 15 residues. J lost 4 bases, V lost 5 bases, and 6 bases had no gene match. From germline, CDR1 is KGHDR and CDR2 SFDVKD. The CDR3 region is CATSGGTDFNEKLFF. For the CDR3, the DNA is TGTGCCACCAGTGGTGGGACAGACTTTAATGAAAAACTGTTTTTT.

The chain uses TRBV6-1 and TRBJ1-2, with 12 bases identical to TRBD1. Germline V gene lookup returns CDR1 MNHNS and CDR2 SASEGT. The CDR3 covers 16 residues. With V trimmed by 2 bases and J by 6 bases, 7 bases remained unmatched. The CDR3 bases are TGTGCCAGCAGTGAAACTAGGGGGACAGGGGGCAATGGCTACACCTTC. Encoded protein: CASSETRGTGGNGYTF.

This sequence joins TRBV7-3 and TRBJ1-1, with D tentatively TRBD1 (5 bases). The CDR3 spans 13 residues. The V gene lost 5 bases and the J gene lost 7 bases, with 14 bases spanning the gap. Germline-derived CDR1 and CDR2 are SGHTA and FQGTGA. CDR3 residues: CASSLGGSSEAFF. The CDR3 DNA reads TGTGCCAGCAGCCTGGGGGGGAGTAGTGAAGCTTTCTTT.

This chain joins TRBV4-2 and TRBJ2-3, with D perhaps given as TRBD1 or TRBD2 (6 bases each). The CDR3 runs to 14 residues. Per the germline V gene, CDR1 is LGHNA and CDR2 is YNFKEQ. Between the trimmed V and J ends, which lost 3 bases and 5 bases, there was a span of 12 bases. The CDR3 nucleotides read TGTGCCAGCAGCCAGACGAGGGGGGAAGATACGCAGTATTTT. Translating it yields CASSQTRGEDTQYF.

This clone was counted once. The gene calls are TRBV9 and TRBJ1-4; no reliable D call. In germline, CDR1 is SGDLS, CDR2 YYNGEE. Trimming took 0 bases from V and 8 from J, leaving 11 bases between them. CDR3 size: 14 residues. CDR3 bases: TGTGCCAGCAGCGTAGATGTGGGTCGAGAAAAACTGTTTTTT. Translating gives CASSVDVGREKLFF.

The chain carries TRBV6-2 or TRBV6-3 and TRBJ1-2, with D tentatively TRBD1 (5 bases). The CDR3 totals 14 residues. Germline CDR1 is MNHEY and CDR2 is SVGEGT. V was clipped by 4 bases and J by 4 bases, with 13 bases between them. In DNA form, the CDR3 reads TGTGCCAGCAGTTCAAAGACAGTGGCCTATGGCTACACCTTC. Its translation: CASSSKTVAYGYTF.

This clone has just a few counts. The rearrangement links TRBV7-7 to TRBJ2-2; perhaps D is TRBD1 or TRBD2 (5 bases each). The CDR3 is 14 amino acids. Germline CDR1 SSHAT, CDR2 FNYEAQ (reference sequence). V dropped 1 base and J dropped 6 bases, with 9 bases sitting between them. CDR3 DNA sequence: TGTGCCAGCAGCTTAGGAGGGGCCGCCGGGGAGCTGTTTTTT. Its protein is CASSLGGAAGELFF.

V usage is TRBV30 and J usage is TRBJ1-2, with D perhaps TRBD1 (5 bases). The V gene's germline CDR1 is GTSNPN and CDR2 SVGIG (reference sequence). Trimming stripped 0 bases from V and 5 bases from J, with 13 bases between. The CDR3 loop spans 14 amino acids. The CDR3 bases are TGTGCCTGGAGTGTATGGAACAGGAGGTATGGCTACACCTTC. This codes for CAWSVWNRRYGYTF.

V is TRBV6-5 and J is TRBJ2-7; 8 bases align to TRBD1. The CDR3 runs to 15 residues. CDR1 MNHEY and CDR2 SVGAGI come from the germline V gene. Unmatched junction bases numbered 11, after V lost 6 bases and J lost 4 bases. The CDR3 sequence: CASSLDRGRGYEQYF. As DNA, the CDR3 is TGTGCCAGCAGCCTCGACAGGGGAAGAGGGTACGAGCAGTACTTC.

A single count supports this clone. The chain combines TRBV19 with TRBJ2-2, with 8 bases matching TRBD1. The CDR3 runs to 16 residues. J lost 7 bases, V lost 3 bases, and 10 bases had no gene match. From germline, CDR1 is LNHDA and CDR2 SQIVND (reference sequence). In nucleotides, the CDR3 is TGTGCCAGTAGTATTAGTGGGACAGGTCCCGTCGGGGAGCTGTTTTTT. Its translation is CASSISGTGPVGELFF.

This clone has just one count. This sequence joins TRBV15 and TRBJ1-2; D gene uncertain. The CDR3 totals 16 residues. From germline, CDR1 is LNHNV and CDR2 YYDKDF (reference sequence). V lost 1 base to trimming and J lost 1 base, with 13 bases between them. The CDR3 sequence is CATSRAPRPDNYGYTF. The CDR3 DNA sequence: TGTGCCACCAGCAGAGCCCCCCGGCCAGATAACTATGGCTACACCTTC.